Listed here are 15 T cell receptor beta chains from one sample, sequenced in a study of CD4 and CD8 cells across lung adenocarcinoma regions. Each CDR3 protein is one row after TCRdb ran MiXCR on the PCR reads. The sample comprises about 12,000 distinct CDR3 sequences, roughly 50% of which are singletons, and 25% to 35% rests with the top ten. Material for sequencing was CD8+ T cells from the margin of a lung tumor. The receptor set was obtained from a male donor with lung adenocarcinoma. The CD4 and CD8 labels of this study may be unreliable.

The V call is TRBV27, the J call TRBJ2-3; 9 nucleotides match TRBD2. CDR1 is MNHEY and CDR2 is SMNVEV in the germline V gene (reference sequence). The V and J ends lost 6 bases and 5 bases, in that order; junction bases with no gene match: 12. The CDR3 runs 16 residues. The CDR3 sequence: CASRSRVAGGKDTQYF. The CDR3 DNA sequence: TGTGCCAGCAGGTCGCGTGTGGCGGGAGGGAAAGATACGCAGTATTTT.

This clonotype was observed a few times. This chain links TRBV6-1 with TRBJ2-5; D gene uncertain. Judging by the DNA end, TRBJ2-7 fits better; the J call may be wrong. This CDR3 comprises 15 residues. The germline V gene has CDR1 MNHNS and CDR2 SASEGT. The CDR3 nucleotides are TGTGCCAGCAGTGTAGGAGAGTTAGGCTCCTACGAGCAGTACTTC. It encodes CASSVGELGSYEQYF.

V usage is TRBV5-1 and J usage is TRBJ2-1, with D perhaps TRBD1 (5 bases). Gene TRBJ2-5 matches the end of the DNA better, so the J call may be wrong. The CDR3 contains 15 residues. The germline gives CDR1 SGHRS, CDR2 YFSETQ. CDR3 coding DNA: TGCGCCAGCAGCTTGCAGTCGTTCAGGGAAGAGACCCAGTACTTC. This sequence encodes CASSLQSFREETQYF.

This clonotype was recorded many times. This chain joins TRBV6-1 and TRBJ1-1, with 7 bases lining up with TRBD1. The length of the CDR3 is 15 residues. Trimming at V came to 8 bases and at J to 4 bases, leaving 13 bases not matched to a gene. Germline values: CDR1 MNHNS, CDR2 SASEGT. The CDR3: CASHPERTGATEAFF. CDR3 bases: TGTGCCAGCCACCCAGAAAGAACAGGGGCCACTGAAGCTTTCTTT.

At least ten counts were recorded for this clonotype. This chain links TRBV25-1 with TRBJ2-5, with TRBD1 matching 7 bases. The CDR3 loop spans 15 amino acids. Germline V gene data show CDR1 as MGHDK and CDR2 as SYGVNS. The ends lost 3 bases at V and 5 bases at J; junction bases unmatched: 9. The CDR3 nucleotides read TGTGCCAGCAGTGACCCGACAGGGCCCAGGGAGACCCAGTACTTC. Its translation is CASSDPTGPRETQYF.

There are many counts of this clonotype. The V call is TRBV27, the J call TRBJ2-5; a possible D gene is TRBD1 (6 bases). CDR1 is MNHEY and CDR2 is SMNVEV in the germline V gene (reference sequence). Trimming removed 10 bases at V and 5 bases at J, with 17 bases between. The CDR3 extends over 13 amino acids. CDR3: CATRAGEGETQYF. In DNA, the CDR3 is TGTGCCACCAGGGCAGGGGAAGGCGAGACCCAGTACTTC.

As regards this clonotype: A read error may explain this, as a much larger clone is one base away. The CDR3 DNA sequence: TGTGCCAGCAGCTTAAACCAACGGGAGACCCAGTTCTTC. It yields the protein CASSLNQRETQFF. V usage is TRBV11-3 and J usage is TRBJ2-1, with TRBD2 as a possible D gene (6 bases). CDR1 SGHNT and CDR2 YENEEA come from the germline V gene. The CDR3 is 13 amino acids. The germline V and J ends were trimmed by 2 bases and 13 bases, with 15 bases remaining between them.

This clonotype was detected a few times. V and J are TRBV25-1 and TRBJ2-1, with D maybe TRBD2 (5 bases). Germline assignment: CDR1 MGHDK and CDR2 SYGVNS. Trimming pared 5 bases from V and 4 bases from J, leaving 9 bases between. The CDR3 consists of 13 residues. The chain's CDR3 is CASSRGGYNEQFF. The CDR3, as DNA: TGTGCCAGCAGTCGGGGTGGATACAATGAGCAGTTCTTC.

This chain joins TRBV6-1 and TRBJ2-1, with 7 bases that match TRBD2. The CDR3 covers 16 residues. The V gene's germline CDR1 is MNHNS and CDR2 SASEGT. Unmatched junction bases numbered 14, after V lost 5 bases and J lost 7 bases. The chain's CDR3 is CASSRRAGRRKNEQFF. For the CDR3, the DNA is TGTGCCAGCAGTCGCCGAGCGGGGCGGAGGAAAAATGAGCAGTTCTTC.

J is TRBJ2-3 and V is TRBV27; TRBD2 matches 14 bases. The last part of the DNA fits TRBJ2-7 better; the J call may be wrong. This CDR3 is 17 amino acids long. Germline lookup yields CDR1 MNHEY and CDR2 SMNVEV (reference sequence). CDR3 loop: CASSSGLAGVNRREQYF. CDR3 DNA sequence: TGTGCCAGCAGTTCGGGACTAGCGGGAGTTAATCGTCGCGAGCAGTACTTC.

This clonotype was detected many times. This chain links TRBV6-5 with TRBJ2-3; D is unclear. The CDR3 spans 14 residues. Germline-derived CDR1 and CDR2 are MNHEY and SVGAGI. With 4 bases removed from V and 0 bases from J, the gap between germline ends came to 8 bases. CDR3: CASSLRPSTDTQYF. The CDR3, as DNA: TGTGCCAGCAGTTTGAGGCCCAGCACAGATACGCAGTATTTT.

The chain has TRBV3-1 and TRBJ2-5, with 8 nucleotides matching TRBD1. The last part of the DNA fits TRBJ2-1 better; the J call may be wrong. CDR3 length: 15 residues. Germline lookup yields CDR1 LGHDT and CDR2 YNNKEL (reference sequence). This CDR3 reads CASSARQGPVDEQFF. The CDR3 DNA reads TGTGCCAGCAGCGCCCGACAGGGGCCTGTGGATGAGCAGTTCTTC.

This clonotype was seen more than once but under ten times. This chain links TRBV6-4 with TRBJ2-1; D gene unclear. This CDR3 spans 13 amino acids. Trimming shortened V by 5 bases and J by 4 bases, and 9 bases separated the two germline ends. Germline-derived CDR1 and CDR2 are MRHNA and SNTAGT. The CDR3 DNA reads as TGTGCCAGCAGTCAGGACGCTTACAATGAGCAGTTCTTC. This codes for CASSQDAYNEQFF.

With respect to this clonotype: One end of the junction varies from germline; a read error may be responsible. J is TRBJ2-4 and V is TRBV6-8; the D call may be TRBD1 or TRBD2 (5 bases each). Per the germline V gene, CDR1 is MNHGY and CDR2 is SAAAGT. The length of the CDR3 is 16 residues. DNA of the CDR3: TGTGCCAGCAGTGTCTCGGGGCTCTCCCGGAAAAACATTCAGTATTTC. This encodes CASSVSGLSRKNIQYF.

This clonotype was seen a handful of times. This sequence joins TRBV28 and TRBJ1-1; no definite D call. Germline V CDR1 and CDR2: MDHEN, SYDVKM. V shed 6 bases and J shed 7 bases, with 15 bases lying between them. The CDR3 is 13 amino acids. The CDR3 DNA sequence: TGTGCCAGCAGAACTTCCATTGTAGGTGAAGCTTTCTTT. Encoded protein: CASRTSIVGEAFF.